This paragraph reports one T cell receptor (beta chain). This sample was included in a study of T cell changes during pregnancy in multiple sclerosis. V gave up 5 bases and J gave up 3 bases; unmatched junction bases: 7. The CDR3 runs to 17 residues. The germline V gene has CDR1 SGHAT and CDR2 FQNNGV. Clones were sequenced by immunoSEQ multiplex PCR, and TCRdb holds only the in-frame ones, with some missing. Among approximately 100,000 clones listed, about nine tenths were seen once. The clonotype comes from a female donor with multiple sclerosis, enrolled in a pregnancy study. Sequences were derived from peripheral blood, sampled in the second trimester of pregnancy. V and J are TRBV11-2 and TRBJ2-1; the match to TRBD2 covers 13 bases. Here the CDR3 reads CASSLRLAGGHYNEQFF. In DNA form, the CDR3 reads TGTGCCAGCAGCCTCCGACTAGCGGGAGGTCACTACAATGAGCAGTTCTTC. The variable domain in full, completed from reference TRBV11-2 and TRBJ2-1, reads EAGVAQSPRYKIIEKRQSVAFWCNPISGHATLYWYQQILGQGPKLLIQFQNNGVVDDSQLPKDRFSAERLKGVDSTLKIQPAKLEDSAVYLCASSLRLAGGHYNEQFFGPGTRLTVL.